The 17 T cell receptor beta chains reported below all come from one sample, sequenced in a study of T-cell memory formation after mild COVID-19. TCRdb re-analysed the 5' RACE reads in MiXCR, keeping a single row per CDR3 protein. The sample records 150,000 or so distinct CDR3 sequences, more than 12% being singletons. Sequencing was done on a sample of PBMCs or a T cell subset sorted from them (not recorded which). The source of these receptors is an adult woman who had mild COVID-19 (a few samples of this study predate the infection). Cell type and time point are not known.

This clonotype appeared a few times. The J gene is TRBJ2-2, the V gene TRBV5-1, with TRBD1 identical over 9 bases. The CDR3 is made up of 16 amino acids. V was pared by 0 bases and J by 2 bases, with 2 bases of the junction left unmatched. Germline V CDR1 and CDR2: SGHRS, YFSETQ. The chain's CDR3 is CASSLGDRENTGELFF. CDR3 bases: TGCGCCAGCAGCTTGGGGGACAGGGAAAACACCGGGGAGCTGTTTTTT. The whole variable domain, remainder taken from reference TRBV5-1 and TRBJ2-2, is KAGVTQTPRYLIKTRGQQVTLSCSPISGHRSVSWYQQTPGQGLQFLFEYFSETQRNKGNFPGRFSGRQFSNSRSEMNVSTLELGDSALYLCASSLGDRENTGELFFGEGSRLTVL.

The J gene is TRBJ2-3, the V gene TRBV12-3 or TRBV12-4, with 7 bases aligning to TRBD2. CDR3 length: 16 residues. Trimming at V came to 5 bases and at J to 4 bases, leaving 12 bases not matched to a gene. CDR3 amino acids: CASSPIGLVIPDTQYF. The CDR3 nucleotides read TGTGCCAGCAGTCCCATTGGACTAGTGATCCCAGATACGCAGTATTTT.

The chain couples TRBV7-9 to TRBJ2-1; tentatively, D is TRBD2 (5 bases). The germline V gene has CDR1 SEHNR and CDR2 FQNEAQ (reference sequence). V shed 5 bases and J shed 5 bases, with 10 bases lying between them. The CDR3 is made up of 13 amino acids. Here the CDR3 reads CASSRGLDNEQFF. The CDR3 coding sequence is TGTGCCAGCAGCCGAGGACTCGACAATGAGCAGTTCTTC. Looking up the rest from reference TRBV7-9 and TRBJ2-1 gives the full variable domain: DTGVSQNPRHKITKRGQNVTFRCDPISEHNRLYWYRQTLGQGPEFLTYFQNEAQLEKSRLLSDRFSAERPKGSFSTLEIQRTEQGDSAMYLCASSRGLDNEQFFGPGTRLTVL.

This clonotype has just a few counts. The rearrangement uses TRBV4-1 and TRBJ2-7, with 10 bases that match TRBD2. Germline V lookup: CDR1 MGHRA, CDR2 YSYEKL. V trimming: 6 bases; J trimming: 2 bases; junction bases outside the gene matches: 10. This CDR3 contains 16 residues. The CDR3 here is CASRVSSGSGAYEQYF. DNA of the CDR3: TGCGCCAGCAGGGTATCTAGCGGGAGTGGGGCCTACGAGCAGTACTTC.

This clonotype has only a few counts. The chain combines TRBV7-9 with TRBJ2-5; D might be TRBD1 (8 bases). The germline V gene has CDR1 SEHNR and CDR2 FQNEAQ (reference sequence). The CDR3 has 14 amino acids. V was shortened by 3 bases and J by 5 bases, with 13 bases between the two germline ends. The CDR3 sequence is CASSFDRGGETQYF. The CDR3 nucleotides read TGTGCCAGCAGCTTCGACAGGGGAGGGGAGACCCAGTACTTC.

The sample holds many counts of this clonotype. The chain carries TRBV14 and TRBJ2-7; TRBD1 might be the D (5 bases). Germline V gene lookup returns CDR1 SGHDN and CDR2 FVKESK. The CDR3 is made up of 12 amino acids. Trimming took 5 bases from V and 6 from J, leaving 11 bases between them. Here the CDR3 reads CASSGWTTEQYF. The CDR3, as DNA: TGTGCCAGCAGCGGGTGGACAACCGAGCAGTACTTC.

This clonotype was seen at least ten times. The genes are TRBV25-1 and TRBJ2-3; 7 bases map to TRBD2. CDR1 MGHDK and CDR2 SYGVNS come from the germline V gene. The trim removed 8 bases at V and 2 bases at J, leaving 7 bases unmatched. The length of the CDR3 is 14 residues. CDR3 nucleotide sequence: TGTGCCAGCGGGAAGACTAGCCTCACAGATACGCAGTATTTT. Translated: CASGKTSLTDTQYF.

The V and J genes are TRBV6-6 and TRBJ1-5; the D gene is possibly TRBD1 (6 bases). Trimming shortened V by 8 bases and J by 4 bases, and 15 bases separated the two germline ends. Germline values: CDR1 MNHNY, CDR2 SVGAGI (reference sequence). CDR3 length: 14 amino acids. CDR3 nucleotide sequence: TGTGCCAGCTTGGGGGACATCCGGAATCAGCCCCAGCATTTT. Translating it yields CASLGDIRNQPQHF.

The V call is TRBV10-3, the J call TRBJ2-3; D is unresolved. Trimming took 4 bases from V and 1 from J, leaving 9 bases between them. From germline, CDR1 is ENHRY and CDR2 SYGVKD. The CDR3 contains 14 residues. Here the CDR3 DNA reads TGTGCCATCAGTGTGAAGCTCGGCACAGATACGCAGTATTTT. Amino acid sequence: CAISVKLGTDTQYF.

This sequence joins TRBV12-3 or TRBV12-4 and TRBJ2-4; D not certain. The CDR3 loop spans 18 amino acids. V lost 6 bases to trimming and J lost 0 bases, with 21 bases between them. The CDR3: CASSHPLNEGRAKNIQYF. As DNA, the CDR3 is TGTGCCAGCAGCCATCCCCTCAATGAAGGGCGAGCCAAAAACATTCAGTACTTC.

The V call is TRBV7-9, the J call TRBJ2-7; D gene ambiguous. The CDR3 has 11 residues. CDR1 is SEHNR, CDR2 FQNEAQ, per germline (reference sequence). The ends were cut back, 0 bases at V and 7 bases at J, with 4 bases in the middle. The DNA for the CDR3 is TGTGCCAGCAGCTTAGCGCAAGAGCAGTACTTC. Protein: CASSLAQEQYF. The full variable domain, in which reference TRBV7-9 and TRBJ2-7 provide the parts outside the CDR3, is DTGVSQNPRHKITKRGQNVTFRCDPISEHNRLYWYRQTLGQGPEFLTYFQNEAQLEKSRLLSDRFSAERPKGSFSTLEIQRTEQGDSAMYLCASSLAQEQYFGPGTRLTVT.

This chain uses TRBV5-1 with TRBJ2-5; the D gene is possibly TRBD1 (5 bases). Germline V gene data show CDR1 as SGHRS and CDR2 as YFSETQ. V was trimmed by 0 bases and J by 2 bases, leaving 11 bases between them. This CDR3 has 15 amino acids. CDR3 region: CASSLVAGQQETQYF. Written as DNA, the CDR3 is TGCGCCAGCAGCTTGGTGGCAGGGCAACAAGAGACCCAGTACTTC.

This chain joins TRBV4-1 and TRBJ2-1; D is perhaps TRBD1 or TRBD2 (5 bases each). This CDR3 region has 16 residues. Trimming took 2 bases from V and 4 from J, leaving 15 bases between them. Germline V gives CDR1 MGHRA, CDR2 YSYEKL. For the CDR3, the DNA is TGCGCCAGCAGCCAAAGGTCCGGGGCGCGGTACAATGAGCAGTTCTTC. Its protein product is CASSQRSGARYNEQFF.

This clonotype has only a few counts. V and J are TRBV28 and TRBJ2-2, with unresolved D. Trimming shortened V by 3 bases and J by 1 base, and 12 bases separated the two germline ends. The CDR3 runs to 16 residues. Looked up from germline, CDR1 is MDHEN and CDR2 is SYDVKM. In DNA form, the CDR3 reads TGTGCCAGCAGTTTTGCCCCTCGACTGAACACCGGGGAGCTGTTTTTT. Residues: CASSFAPRLNTGELFF.

This clonotype was picked up one time. This clone may be a read error of a much larger clone one base away. Because it lacks the conserved phenylalanine or tryptophan at the end, this CDR3 is likely a read error. The J gene is TRBJ2-7, the V gene TRBV27, with a weak D call TRBD1 (6 bases). CDR3 length: 15 residues. The germline CDR1 and CDR2 sequences are MNHEY and SMNVEV (reference sequence). The ends were cut back, 6 bases at V and 0 bases at J, with 15 bases in the middle. The DNA of the CDR3 is TGTGCCAGCAGGACCACCGGACAGCGCTCCTACGAGCAGTACTTA. It encodes CASRTTGQRSYEQYL.

The gene calls are TRBV29-1 and TRBJ2-3; 7 bases agree with TRBD1. In germline, CDR1 is SQVTM, CDR2 ANQGSEA. J was trimmed by 0 bases and V by 7 bases; bases with no gene match: 4. This CDR3 has 13 amino acids. CDR3 nucleotides: TGCAGCGCCAAGGGGGCCAGCACAGATACGCAGTATTTT. It translates to CSAKGASTDTQYF.

This clonotype was observed a few times. The chain joins TRBV4-3 to TRBJ2-7; the match to TRBD1 covers 7 bases. Germline V lookup: CDR1 LGHNA, CDR2 YSLEER. This CDR3 comprises 15 residues. The ends lost 1 base at V and 5 bases at J; junction bases unmatched: 8. The CDR3 DNA reads TGCGCCAGCAGCCAAGGGTTGGGACAGTTAGACGAGCAGTACTTC. Protein sequence: CASSQGLGQLDEQYF.